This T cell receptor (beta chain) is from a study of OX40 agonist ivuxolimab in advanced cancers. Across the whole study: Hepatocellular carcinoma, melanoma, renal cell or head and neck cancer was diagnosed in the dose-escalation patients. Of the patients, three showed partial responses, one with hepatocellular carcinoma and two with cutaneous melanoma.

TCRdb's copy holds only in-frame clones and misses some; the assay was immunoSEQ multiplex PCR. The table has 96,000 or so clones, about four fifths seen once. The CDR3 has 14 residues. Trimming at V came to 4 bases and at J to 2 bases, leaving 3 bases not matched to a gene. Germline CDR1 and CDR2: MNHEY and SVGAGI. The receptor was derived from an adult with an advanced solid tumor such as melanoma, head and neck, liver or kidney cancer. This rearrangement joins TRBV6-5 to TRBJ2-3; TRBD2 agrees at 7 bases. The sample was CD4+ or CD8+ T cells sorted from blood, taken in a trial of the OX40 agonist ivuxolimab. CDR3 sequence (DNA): TGTGCCAGCAGTTTTGCGGGGGACACAGATACGCAGTATTTT. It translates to CASSFAGDTDTQYF.